The TCR beta chain described here comes from a study of T cell responses to AZD1222 COVID-19 vaccine. The CDR3 is 14 amino acids. With 10 bases removed from V and 0 bases from J, the gap between germline ends came to 13 bases. CDR1 and CDR2 from the germline V gene are SGHNT and YYREEE (reference sequence). Remarks on this clone: Its specificity is unknown.

Repertoires were generated with immunoSEQ multiplex PCR, while TCRdb's copy carries only in-frame clones and drops some. The top ten hold roughly 10% of the sample, which has about 92,000 clones, 80% to 90% seen once. The study's findings and limits: White British donors predominated, females outnumbered males, and clonal diversity was possibly underestimated. Variant regions that are unmutated are reportedly the target of nearly half of spike-specific TCRs. No day 14 peak samples; only post-peak repertoires were characterized.

This clonotype was obtained from an adult in good health. Sample: peripheral blood, taken on day 0 of AZD1222 vaccination. V is TRBV5-4 and J is TRBJ2-2, with a possible D match to TRBD1 (5 bases). The CDR3 coding sequence is TGTGCCGTGGCCAGGGAAGCGAACACCGGGGAGCTGTTTTTT. Its protein product is CAVAREANTGELFF.